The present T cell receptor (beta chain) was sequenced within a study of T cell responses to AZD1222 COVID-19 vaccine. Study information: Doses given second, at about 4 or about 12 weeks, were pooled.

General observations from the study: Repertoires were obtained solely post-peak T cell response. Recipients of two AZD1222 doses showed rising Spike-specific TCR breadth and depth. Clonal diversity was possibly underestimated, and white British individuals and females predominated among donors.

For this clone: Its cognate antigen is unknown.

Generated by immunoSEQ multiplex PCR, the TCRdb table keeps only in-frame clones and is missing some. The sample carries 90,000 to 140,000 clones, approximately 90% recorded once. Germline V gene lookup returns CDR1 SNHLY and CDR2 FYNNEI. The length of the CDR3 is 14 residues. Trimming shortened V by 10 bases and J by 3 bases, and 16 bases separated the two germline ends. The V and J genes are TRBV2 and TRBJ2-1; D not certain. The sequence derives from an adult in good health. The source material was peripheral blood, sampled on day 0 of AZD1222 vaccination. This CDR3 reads CATPGAGNYNEQFF. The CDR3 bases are TGTGCCACCCCGGGCGCCGGAAACTACAATGAGCAGTTCTTC.